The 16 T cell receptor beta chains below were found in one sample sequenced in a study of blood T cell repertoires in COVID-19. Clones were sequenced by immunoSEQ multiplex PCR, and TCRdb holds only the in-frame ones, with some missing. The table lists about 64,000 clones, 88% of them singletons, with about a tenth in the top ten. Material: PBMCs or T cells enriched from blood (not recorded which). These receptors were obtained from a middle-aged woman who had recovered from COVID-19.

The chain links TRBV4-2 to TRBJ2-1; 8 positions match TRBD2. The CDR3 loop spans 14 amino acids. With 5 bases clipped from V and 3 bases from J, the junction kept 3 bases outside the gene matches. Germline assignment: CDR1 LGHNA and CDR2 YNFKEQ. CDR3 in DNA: TGTGCCAGCAGCTTTAGCGGGGACTACAATGAGCAGTTCTTC. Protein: CASSFSGDYNEQFF.

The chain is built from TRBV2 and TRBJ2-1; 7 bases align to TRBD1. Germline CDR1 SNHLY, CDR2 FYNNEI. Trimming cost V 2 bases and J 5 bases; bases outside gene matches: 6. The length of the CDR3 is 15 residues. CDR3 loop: CASSEKRGPNNEQFF. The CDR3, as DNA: TGTGCCAGCAGTGAAAAGAGGGGGCCCAACAATGAGCAGTTCTTC. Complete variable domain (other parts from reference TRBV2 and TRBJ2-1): EPEVTQTPSHQVTQMGQEVILRCVPISNHLYFYWYRQILGQKVEFLVSFYNNEISEKSEIFDDQFSVERPDGSNFTLKIRSTKLEDSAMYFCASSEKRGPNNEQFFGPGTRLTVL.

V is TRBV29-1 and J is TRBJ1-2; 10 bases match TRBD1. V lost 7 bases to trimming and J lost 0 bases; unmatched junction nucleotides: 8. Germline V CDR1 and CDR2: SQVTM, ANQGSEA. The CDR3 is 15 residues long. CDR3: CSAPGTGVTNYGYTF. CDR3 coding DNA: TGCAGCGCCCCCGGGACAGGGGTCACTAACTATGGCTACACCTTC.

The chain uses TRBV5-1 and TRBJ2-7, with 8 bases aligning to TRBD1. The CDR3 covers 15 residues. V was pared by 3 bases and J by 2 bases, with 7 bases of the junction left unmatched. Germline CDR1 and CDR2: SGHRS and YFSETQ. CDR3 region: CASSSIQGGPYEQYF. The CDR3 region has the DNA TGCGCCAGCAGCTCTATACAGGGGGGCCCCTACGAGCAGTACTTC.

Here the CDR3 reads CSARPGHIAFF. In DNA, the CDR3 is TGCAGTGCTAGACCGGGACATATAGCTTTCTTT. The rearrangement links TRBV20-1 to TRBJ1-1; TRBD1 might be the D (6 bases). The CDR3 totals 11 residues. Germline V gene lookup returns CDR1 DFQATT and CDR2 SNEGSKA (reference sequence). V lost 2 bases and J lost 10, with 11 bases in between.

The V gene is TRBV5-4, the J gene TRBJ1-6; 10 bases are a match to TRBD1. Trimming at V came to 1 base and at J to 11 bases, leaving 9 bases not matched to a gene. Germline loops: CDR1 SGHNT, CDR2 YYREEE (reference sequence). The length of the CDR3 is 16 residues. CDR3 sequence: CASSLSGTGERAPLHF. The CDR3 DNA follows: TGTGCCAGCAGCTTGTCTGGGACAGGGGAAAGAGCACCCCTCCACTTT.

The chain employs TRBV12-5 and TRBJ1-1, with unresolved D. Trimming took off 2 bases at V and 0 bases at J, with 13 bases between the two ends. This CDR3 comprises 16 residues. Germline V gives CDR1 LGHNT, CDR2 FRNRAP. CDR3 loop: CASGLYPGSMNTEAFF. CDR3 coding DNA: TGTGCTAGTGGTTTGTATCCGGGATCGATGAACACTGAAGCTTTCTTT. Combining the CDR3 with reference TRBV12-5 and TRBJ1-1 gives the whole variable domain DARVTQTPRHKVTEMGQEVTMRCQPILGHNTVFWYRQTMMQGLELLAYFRNRAPLDDSGMPKDRFSAEMPDATLATLKIQPSEPRDSAVYFCASGLYPGSMNTEAFFGQGTRLTVV.

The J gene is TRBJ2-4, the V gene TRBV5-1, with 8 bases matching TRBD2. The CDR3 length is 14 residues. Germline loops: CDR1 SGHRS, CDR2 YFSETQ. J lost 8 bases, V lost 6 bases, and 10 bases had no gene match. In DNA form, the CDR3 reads TGCGCCAGCAAGAGAGCGGGGGTCCCGGACATTCAGTACTTC. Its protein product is CASKRAGVPDIQYF. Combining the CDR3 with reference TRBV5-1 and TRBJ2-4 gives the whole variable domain KAGVTQTPRYLIKTRGQQVTLSCSPISGHRSVSWYQQTPGQGLQFLFEYFSETQRNKGNFPGRFSGRQFSNSRSEMNVSTLELGDSALYLCASKRAGVPDIQYFGAGTRLSVL.

The CDR3 here is CASSLRQGDGYTF. CDR3 bases: TGTGCCAGCAGCCTACGCCAGGGGGATGGCTACACCTTC. The chain joins TRBV6-5 to TRBJ1-2, with 7 bases matching TRBD1. The CDR3 contains 13 residues. The junction had 7 bases not matched to a gene; V was cut back by 6 bases and J by 6 bases. The germline CDR1 and CDR2 sequences are MNHEY and SVGAGI.

CDR3 nucleotide sequence: TGTGCCAGCAGTGAAGCGACGGGGTCACCGAATTCACCCCTCCACTTT. Translation gives CASSEATGSPNSPLHF. The chain joins TRBV6-1 to TRBJ1-6; no definite D call. The CDR3 contains 16 residues. V was pared by 0 bases and J by 7 bases, with 13 bases between. Germline V gene sequence: CDR1 MNHNS, CDR2 SASEGT.

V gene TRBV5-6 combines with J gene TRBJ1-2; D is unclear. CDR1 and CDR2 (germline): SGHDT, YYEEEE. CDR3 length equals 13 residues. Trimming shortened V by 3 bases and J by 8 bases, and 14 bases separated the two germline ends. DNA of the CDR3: TGTGCCAGCAGCTCCAGGCGTCGAGAGGGCTACACCTTC. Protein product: CASSSRRREGYTF.

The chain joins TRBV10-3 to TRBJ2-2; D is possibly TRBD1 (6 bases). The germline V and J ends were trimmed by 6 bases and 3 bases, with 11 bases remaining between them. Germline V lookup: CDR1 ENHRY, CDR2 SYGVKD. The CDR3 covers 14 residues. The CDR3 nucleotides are TGTGCCATCAGGGGCAAGGGGGACACCGGGGAGCTGTTTTTT. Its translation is CAIRGKGDTGELFF.

This CDR3 is CASSSGTGGSAEQYF. The CDR3 DNA follows: TGTGCCAGCAGCTCCGGGACAGGGGGGTCGGCCGAGCAGTACTTC. The chain couples TRBV6-5 to TRBJ2-7; 11 nucleotides match TRBD1. The CDR3 has 15 amino acids. CDR1 is MNHEY, CDR2 SVGAGI, per germline. V lost 6 bases, J lost 6 bases, and 10 bases stayed unmatched.

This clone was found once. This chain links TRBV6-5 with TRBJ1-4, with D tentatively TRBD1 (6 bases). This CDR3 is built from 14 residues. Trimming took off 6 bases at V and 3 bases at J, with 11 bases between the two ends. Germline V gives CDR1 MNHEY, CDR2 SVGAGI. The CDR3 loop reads CASRETGANEKLFF. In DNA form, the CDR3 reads TGTGCCAGCAGGGAGACAGGTGCTAATGAAAAACTGTTTTTT.

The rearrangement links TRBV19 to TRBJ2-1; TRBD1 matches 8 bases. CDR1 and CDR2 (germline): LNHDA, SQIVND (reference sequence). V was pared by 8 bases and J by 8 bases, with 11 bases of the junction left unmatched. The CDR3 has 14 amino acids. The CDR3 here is CASSRDRPPDEQFF. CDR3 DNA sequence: TGTGCCAGTTCCCGGGACAGGCCCCCCGATGAGCAGTTCTTC.

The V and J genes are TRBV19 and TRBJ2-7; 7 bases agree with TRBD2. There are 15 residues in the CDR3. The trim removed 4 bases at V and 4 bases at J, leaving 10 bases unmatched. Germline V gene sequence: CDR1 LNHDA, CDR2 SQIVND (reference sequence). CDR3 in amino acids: CASSKVGRGKYEQYF. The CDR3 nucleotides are TGTGCCAGTAGTAAGGTAGGGCGGGGGAAGTACGAGCAGTACTTC.